This T cell receptor (beta chain) was observed in a study of shared clonotypes between healthy human individuals. About the research overall: There were three CD4 naive, three CD4 memory, two CD8 naive and one CD8 memory plates per donor. Regarding the study as a whole: Sampling covered blood only; tissue repertoires likely differ.

Deep-level running was used for the assay. Investigators spread the genomic DNA of each subset evenly over several immunoSEQ plates. Libraries were prepared by immunoSEQ multiplex PCR; TCRdb keeps only in-frame clonotypes and omits some of them. The sample includes 190,000 or so clones, over 50% of them seen just once. The germline V gene has CDR1 ENHRY and CDR2 SYGVKD. The CDR3 consists of 15 residues. The junction had 10 bases not matched to a gene; V was cut back by 7 bases and J by 4 bases. Concerning this clone: The target antigen is unknown.

The chain has TRBV10-3 and TRBJ2-1; 7 bases fit TRBD2. The clonotype originates from a young man in good health. Sequenced input: memory CD4+ T cells sorted from blood. Subset of the sample: CD45RA-negative fraction. In nucleotides, the CDR3 is TGTGCCATCATGGGCGGGGGAAAGTCTTACAATGAGCAGTTCTTC. This encodes CAIMGGGKSYNEQFF.